These 10 T cell receptor beta chains originate from one sample sequenced in a study of T cell therapy after organ transplantation (dated by TCRdb to about 2019). The sample's time point label, decoded: 20-29 weeks after completion of therapy. Library preparation employed the immunoSEQ multiplex PCR assay. As stored in TCRdb, this immuneACCESS dataset retains in-frame rearrangements with V and J assigned. A fraction of the clones does not appear; measured against another copy, unresolved V genes explain less than half of the discrepancy, and the remainder lacks a known reason. This sample is represented by roughly 15,000 clones; less than 90% of them were singletons. The ten largest clonotypes hold less than 40% of the sample. What these receptors recognize is not known. The material sequenced was CD8+ T cells from blood, taken after autologous CMV-specific T cell therapy. The receptors were sampled from a human patient who had received a solid organ transplant and had CMV disease. After a transplant, some T cells may have been passed on by the graft donor.

V usage is TRBV7-9 and J usage is TRBJ1-5, with TRBD1 matching over 9 bases. This CDR3 comprises 15 residues. V trimming: 1 base; J trimming: 4 bases; junction bases outside the gene matches: 2. Germline assignment: CDR1 SEHNR and CDR2 FQNEAQ (reference sequence). The CDR3 here is CASSLVGTGNQPQHF. The CDR3 DNA sequence: TGTGCCAGCAGCTTAGTGGGGACAGGGAATCAGCCCCAGCATTTT.

This clone was picked up one time. CDR3: CASSPTGNPSYEQYF. Written as DNA, the CDR3 is TGTGCCAGCAGCCCCACAGGCAACCCCTCCTACGAGCAGTACTTC. The chain has TRBV6-5 and TRBJ2-7; the D gene is possibly TRBD1 (5 bases). This CDR3 is built from 15 residues. Germline loops: CDR1 MNHEY, CDR2 SVGAGI. Trimming took off 6 bases at V and 0 bases at J, with 15 bases between the two ends.

The CDR3 DNA is TGTGCCAGCAGTTACTCAATTGGGGAAGTGTTCACTGAAGCTTTCTTT. Encoded protein: CASSYSIGEVFTEAFF. V and J are TRBV6-5 and TRBJ1-1, with D unresolved. The CDR3 length is 16 residues. Germline CDR1 is MNHEY and CDR2 is SVGAGI. Trimming shortened V by 0 bases and J by 4 bases, and 15 bases separated the two germline ends.

The chain combines TRBV28 with TRBJ1-1, with D tentatively TRBD1 (6 bases). Germline CDR1 reads MDHEN; CDR2 reads SYDVKM. Trimming left V 4 bases short and J 3 bases short, with 12 bases between. The CDR3 has 14 amino acids. The CDR3 DNA is TGTGCCAGCAGTTCCCTAGACAGGTACACTGAAGCTTTCTTT. It translates to CASSSLDRYTEAFF. Supplemented by reference TRBV28 and TRBJ1-1, the full variable domain reads DVKVTQSSRYLVKRTGEKVFLECVQDMDHENMFWYRQDPGLGLRLIYFSYDVKMKEKGDIPEGYSVSREKKERFSLILESASTNQTSMYLCASSSLDRYTEAFFGQGTRLTVV.

V gene TRBV27 combines with J gene TRBJ2-7; 9 nucleotides line up with TRBD1. J lost 5 bases, V lost 11 bases, and 10 bases had no gene match. Germline values: CDR1 MNHEY, CDR2 SMNVEV (reference sequence). The CDR3 contains 13 residues. This chain's CDR3 is CASGPGQGDEQYF. The CDR3 bases are TGTGCCTCGGGTCCGGGACAGGGCGACGAGCAGTACTTC.

V and J are TRBV27 and TRBJ2-7, with D tentatively TRBD1 (6 bases). The CDR3 loop spans 15 amino acids. CDR1 and CDR2 from the germline V gene are MNHEY and SMNVEV (reference sequence). Trimming shortened V by 6 bases and J by 1 base, and 16 bases separated the two germline ends. The CDR3 DNA reads as TGTGCCAGCAGCTTTACTACAGGGAAATCCTACGAGCAGTACTTC. As protein: CASSFTTGKSYEQYF.

This clone was recorded a few times. The rearrangement links TRBV5-4 to TRBJ2-2, with 8 bases aligning to TRBD2. The J segment lost 3 bases and the V segment lost 4 bases, leaving 5 bases of the junction unmatched. The CDR3 spans 15 residues. Germline loops: CDR1 SGHNT, CDR2 YYREEE (reference sequence). The CDR3 loop is CASSPGTSYTGELFF. CDR3 coding DNA: TGTGCCAGCAGCCCTGGGACTAGTTACACCGGGGAGCTGTTTTTT.

The CDR3 spells CASSRGWTARTEAFF. The CDR3 DNA reads TGTGCCAGCAGCCGTGGGTGGACCGCACGTACTGAAGCTTTCTTT. The chain combines TRBV7-2 with TRBJ1-1; unclear D gene. CDR3 size: 15 residues. Trimming took 5 bases from V and 5 from J, leaving 18 bases between them. CDR1 is SGHTA and CDR2 is FQGNSA in the germline V gene.

This clone was seen just once. The chain recombines TRBV7-9 with TRBJ2-7; D unclear. Trimming removed 7 bases at V and 0 bases at J, with 10 bases between. In germline, CDR1 is SEHNR, CDR2 FQNEAQ (reference sequence). The CDR3 length is 13 residues. The CDR3 sequence is CASTGPTSYEQYF. CDR3 sequence (DNA): TGTGCCAGCACCGGCCCAACCTCCTACGAGCAGTACTTC. Full variable domain (remainder filled in from reference TRBV7-9 and TRBJ2-7): DTGVSQNPRHKITKRGQNVTFRCDPISEHNRLYWYRQTLGQGPEFLTYFQNEAQLEKSRLLSDRFSAERPKGSFSTLEIQRTEQGDSAMYLCASTGPTSYEQYFGPGTRLTVT.

The chain joins TRBV9 to TRBJ1-1; D is unresolved. CDR3 length equals 13 residues. Trimming took 1 base from V and 1 from J, leaving 5 bases between them. From germline, CDR1 is SGDLS and CDR2 YYNGEE. The CDR3 DNA sequence: TGTGCCAGCAGCGTACGGGAGAACACTGAAGCTTTCTTT. Translated, it gives CASSVRENTEAFF.